These T cell receptor beta chains were read from a single sample in a study of Graves' ophthalmopathy and Graves' hyperthyroidism. MiXCR was run by TCRdb on the multiplex PCR reads, yielding one entry per CDR3 protein. This table has around 1,200,000 distinct CDR3 sequences, about 38% appearing once. Sequencing was carried out using peripheral blood or thyroid tissue (not recorded which). The receptors come from an adult man with Graves' hyperthyroidism. Both conserved end residues are trimmed from each CDR3.

CDR3	V	J
ASRLDRRDRDYGYT	TRBV12-3/TRBV12-4	TRBJ1-2
ASSRLQGTTEAF	TRBV2	TRBJ1-1
ASSQKRGNTEAF	TRBV3-1	TRBJ1-1
ASWDRAYEQY	TRBV10-2	TRBJ2-7
ASSETGDPGNTEAF	TRBV9	TRBJ1-1
ASSGRDTEPYGYT	TRBV9	TRBJ1-2
ASRGSWNTEAF	TRBV12-3/TRBV12-4	TRBJ1-1
ASSTDNSPLH	TRBV7-9	TRBJ1-6
ASRTVSGRNSPLH	TRBV2	TRBJ1-6
SASGTSGGPGGETQY	TRBV20-1	TRBJ2-5
ASRTGHSNTGELF	TRBV2	TRBJ2-2
ATGTASNQPQH	TRBV10-3	TRBJ1-5
ASSLGWGATSYEQY	TRBV7-9	TRBJ2-7
ASSEALRGRTGYT	TRBV2	TRBJ1-2
AISRNPRGYEQY	TRBV10-3	TRBJ2-7
ASRPTDRVQETQY	TRBV6-5	TRBJ2-5
ASSLAVPASADTQY	TRBV7-9	TRBJ2-3
SARYGTRY	TRBV29-1	TRBJ2-5
ASSARTDSNQPQH	TRBV4-1	TRBJ1-5
ASSSSGAFNEKLF	TRBV7-8	TRBJ1-4
ASSEADGRSGNTIY	TRBV9	TRBJ1-3
ASSSRDDLYEQY	TRBV6-6	TRBJ2-7
ASTLGLAPSYEQY	TRBV5-8	TRBJ2-7
ASSSGQGGEKLS	TRBV7-9	TRBJ1-4
ASSRTGLRGSPLH	TRBV25-1	TRBJ1-6
ATSFGQLGSPLH	TRBV15	TRBJ1-6
ASSPPMTGGEQY	TRBV12-3/TRBV12-4	TRBJ2-7
ASMFAGQGMEKQY	TRBV19	TRBJ2-7
SARDSGRGTSYEQY	TRBV20-1	TRBJ2-7
SADTGAANSPLH	TRBV20-1	TRBJ1-6
ASSLQGEVTGETQY	TRBV11-3	TRBJ2-5
ASSNTGNQPQH	TRBV6-1	TRBJ1-5
ATSWGLENTGELF	TRBV15	TRBJ2-2
ATSFGNQPQH	TRBV15	TRBJ1-5
ASSVDRGGEKLF	TRBV9	TRBJ1-4
SARVRPDRARGSPLH	TRBV20-1	TRBJ1-6
ATSDASGTTEAF	TRBV24-1	TRBJ1-1
AWSEGAGANVLT	TRBV30	TRBJ2-6
SVRPGTGHGYT	TRBV29-1	TRBJ1-2
ASSLTGSRNNSPLH	TRBV14	TRBJ1-6
AWSSQETQY	TRBV30	TRBJ2-5
ASRPGQGLGTNEKLF	TRBV7-2	TRBJ1-4
ASSLGRTSDQPQH	TRBV7-8	TRBJ1-5
ASSRDPGPINQPLH	TRBV19	TRBJ1-6
ASSVAYEQY	TRBV7-2	TRBJ2-7
AWNRGRRSGELF	TRBV29-1	TRBJ2-2
ASSLDWGAGYT	TRBV5-1	TRBJ1-2
AISKDRGCTGELF	TRBV10-3	TRBJ2-2
AISEVSQETQY	TRBV10-3	TRBJ2-5
ASSPIGGAAVNSPLH	TRBV9	TRBJ1-6